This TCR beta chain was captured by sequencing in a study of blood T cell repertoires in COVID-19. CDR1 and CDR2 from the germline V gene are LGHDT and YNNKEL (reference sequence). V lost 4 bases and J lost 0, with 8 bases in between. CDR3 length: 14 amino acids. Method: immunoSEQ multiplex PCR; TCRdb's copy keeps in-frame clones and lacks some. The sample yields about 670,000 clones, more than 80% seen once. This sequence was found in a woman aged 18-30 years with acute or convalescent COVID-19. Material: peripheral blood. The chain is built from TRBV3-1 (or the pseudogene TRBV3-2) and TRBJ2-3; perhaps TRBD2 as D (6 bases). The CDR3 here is CASSLRGSTDTQYF. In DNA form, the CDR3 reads TGTGCCAGCAGCCTCCGGGGGAGCACAGATACGCAGTATTTT.